The 22 T cell receptor beta chains in this list originate from one sample, sequenced in a study of cytomegalovirus exposure and HLA in healthy donors. With 60 Vbeta and 13 Jbeta primers, the PCR was carried out. Sequencing was performed with immunoSEQ multiplex PCR; in TCRdb, only in-frame clones are kept and a portion is missing. This sample yields about 82,000 clones, of which around three fifths are seen a single time; about 15% belongs to the top ten. Sequencing was performed on PBMCs. These receptors came from a woman aged 40 to 50 in good health and CMV-seropositive.

The chain is built from TRBV4-2 and TRBJ2-5; 10 nucleotides match TRBD2. TRBJ2-7 explains the end of the DNA better; the J call may be wrong. Per germline, CDR1 LGHNA and CDR2 YNFKEQ. This CDR3 contains 15 residues. The CDR3 is CASSQGLTSGYEQYF. In DNA form, the CDR3 reads TGTGCCAGCAGCCAAGGACTGACTAGCGGGTACGAGCAGTACTTC.

In its sample, this clone was seen a few times. The rearrangement uses TRBV2 and TRBJ2-5; D possibly corresponds to TRBD1 (5 bases). The ends were cut back, 7 bases at V and 5 bases at J, with 20 bases in the middle. In germline, CDR1 is SNHLY, CDR2 FYNNEI. The CDR3 is 15 amino acids. The CDR3 DNA reads as TGTGCCAGCACGATAGAGGACATCGGCGCGGAGACCCAGTACTTC. This codes for CASTIEDIGAETQYF.

The V and J genes are TRBV9 and TRBJ1-4, with D possibly matching TRBD1 (5 bases). The CDR3 totals 20 residues. V lost 3 bases and J 0 bases, leaving 24 bases between the germline ends. In germline, CDR1 is SGDLS, CDR2 YYNGEE. CDR3 DNA sequence: TGTGCCAGCAGCGCAGGATGGGGCCTCTCAACCTTAGCAACTAATGAAAAACTGTTTTTT. This encodes CASSAGWGLSTLATNEKLFF.

The chain joins TRBV18 to TRBJ2-7, with D maybe TRBD1 (6 bases). Germline CDR1 reads KGHSH; CDR2 reads LQKENI. V lost 3 bases to trimming and J lost 4 bases, with 10 bases between them. CDR3 length: 13 amino acids. CDR3 loop: CASSPRGSYEQYF. In DNA, the CDR3 is TGTGCCAGCTCACCGAGGGGGTCGTACGAGCAGTACTTC.

The chain links TRBV29-1 to TRBJ2-2; D perhaps matches TRBD2 (6 bases). CDR1 and CDR2 (germline): SQVTM, ANQGSEA. The CDR3 is 14 residues long. The V and J ends lost 4 bases and 2 bases respectively, with 11 bases between them. The CDR3 DNA is TGCAGCGTTGCCCAGGGACTTAACACCGGGGAGCTGTTTTTT. This gives the protein CSVAQGLNTGELFF.

This sequence joins TRBV18 and TRBJ1-5, with D tentatively TRBD1 (5 bases). CDR3 length: 15 residues. V lost 5 bases to trimming and J lost 0 bases, with 11 bases between them. The germline CDR1 and CDR2 sequences are KGHSH and LQKENI. CDR3 sequence: CASSSSRDSNQPQHF. In DNA form, the CDR3 reads TGTGCCAGCTCATCGTCCAGGGATAGCAATCAGCCCCAGCATTTT.

This sequence joins TRBV28 and TRBJ1-2, with D perhaps TRBD1 (5 bases). The V gene lost 6 bases and the J gene lost 5 bases, with 22 bases spanning the gap. The CDR3 extends over 16 amino acids. In germline, CDR1 is MDHEN, CDR2 SYDVKM. DNA for the CDR3: TGTGCCAGCAGCACCCGGATGAGCGGGACCGCATATGGCTACACCTTC. It encodes CASSTRMSGTAYGYTF.

The CDR3 nucleotides are TGCGCCAGCAGTGTAAGCATGAACACTGAAGCTTTCTTT. Protein: CASSVSMNTEAFF. The chain joins TRBV10-1 to TRBJ1-1; D ambiguous. CDR3 size: 13 residues. The germline gives CDR1 WNHNN, CDR2 SYGVQD (reference sequence). V was pared by 4 bases and J by 0 bases, with 6 bases between.

The rearrangement joins TRBV11-2 to TRBJ2-5, with D tentatively TRBD2 (5 bases). CDR3 length: 14 residues. Germline loops: CDR1 SGHAT, CDR2 FQNNGV. V was cut by 3 bases and J by 1 base, with 9 bases left in between. The CDR3 is CASSLSGSQETQYF. CDR3 DNA sequence: TGTGCCAGCAGCTTGAGTGGGAGCCAAGAGACCCAGTACTTC.

This chain links TRBV7-2 with TRBJ1-5; possibly TRBD1 for D (5 bases). CDR3 length: 13 residues. Germline-derived CDR1 and CDR2 are SGHTA and FQGNSA. V lost 5 bases and J lost 9, with 14 bases in between. CDR3 in DNA: TGTGCCAGCAGCATAGAGGGGTCCCGGCCCCAGCATTTT. Protein sequence: CASSIEGSRPQHF. Full variable domain (rest looked up from reference TRBV7-2 and TRBJ1-5): GAGVSQSPSNKVTEKGKDVELRCDPISGHTALYWYRQSLGQGLEFLIYFQGNSAPDKSGLPSDRFSAERTGGSVSTLTIQRTQQEDSAVYLCASSIEGSRPQHFGDGTRLSIL.

The chain carries TRBV6-1 and TRBJ1-6; 9 bases match TRBD1. Germline trimming cut 5 bases from V and 8 bases from J; bases unmatched to any gene: 4. CDR3 length: 14 residues. CDR1 is MNHNS, CDR2 SASEGT, per germline. CDR3 amino acids: CASSPTGGHSPLHF. In DNA form, the CDR3 reads TGTGCCAGCAGTCCTACAGGGGGCCATTCACCCCTCCACTTT.

The chain links TRBV18 to TRBJ2-7, with 7 bases fitting TRBD1. J gave up 0 bases and V 1 base, and 6 bases lay outside the gene matches. CDR3 length equals 16 residues. CDR1 KGHSH and CDR2 LQKENI come from the germline V gene. This CDR3 reads CASSPRRQGSSYEQYF. The CDR3, as DNA: TGTGCCAGCTCACCACGAAGACAGGGCAGCTCCTACGAGCAGTACTTC.

The genes are TRBV10-3 and TRBJ2-6; 11 bases are a match to TRBD2. The trim removed 7 bases at V and 0 bases at J, leaving 8 bases unmatched. Germline V gene sequence: CDR1 ENHRY, CDR2 SYGVKD. CDR3 length: 18 amino acids. CDR3 protein: CAITPGSGRASGANVLTF. CDR3 DNA sequence: TGTGCCATCACCCCGGGTAGCGGGAGGGCCTCTGGGGCCAACGTCCTGACTTTC.

The V and J genes are TRBV18 and TRBJ2-7; 10 bases are shared with TRBD2. Trimming cost V 1 base and J 0 bases; bases outside gene matches: 3. CDR3 length: 16 amino acids. Per germline, CDR1 KGHSH and CDR2 LQKENI. This CDR3 is CASSPQRLAGSYEQYF. The CDR3 nucleotides are TGTGCCAGCTCACCACAAAGACTAGCGGGCTCCTACGAGCAGTACTTC.

The V call is TRBV5-1, the J call TRBJ1-1, with 8 bases lining up with TRBD1. Germline V gene sequence: CDR1 SGHRS, CDR2 YFSETQ. CDR3 length: 13 amino acids. V lost 0 bases, J lost 8 bases, and 3 bases stayed unmatched. The CDR3 spells CASSLGRDREAFF. The CDR3, as DNA: TGCGCCAGCAGCTTGGGAAGGGACAGGGAAGCTTTCTTT. The variable domain in full, with the rest retrieved from reference TRBV5-1 and TRBJ1-1, is KAGVTQTPRYLIKTRGQQVTLSCSPISGHRSVSWYQQTPGQGLQFLFEYFSETQRNKGNFPGRFSGRQFSNSRSEMNVSTLELGDSALYLCASSLGRDREAFFGQGTRLTVV.

The gene calls are TRBV27 and TRBJ1-1; TRBD1 matches 9 bases. V shed 4 bases and J 7 bases; nucleotides not matched to a gene: 7. Germline lookup yields CDR1 MNHEY and CDR2 SMNVEV (reference sequence). The CDR3 covers 14 residues. In DNA form, the CDR3 reads TGTGCCAGCAGTTCGACGGGACAGGGACATGAAGCTTTCTTT. Amino acid sequence: CASSSTGQGHEAFF.

The rearrangement links TRBV30 to TRBJ1-1, with 8 bases aligning to TRBD1. Trimming cost V 4 bases and J 1 base; bases outside gene matches: 11. Germline V gene data show CDR1 as GTSNPN and CDR2 as SVGIG (reference sequence). This CDR3 comprises 16 residues. CDR3 sequence (DNA): TGTGCCTGGAATGCCAGGGGGCGAGGTAGGAACACTGAAGCTTTCTTT. This translates into CAWNARGRGRNTEAFF.

The V call is TRBV4-2, the J call TRBJ2-7; 15 positions match TRBD2. The J segment lost 4 bases and the V segment lost 1 base, leaving 14 bases of the junction unmatched. From germline, CDR1 is LGHNA and CDR2 YNFKEQ. The CDR3 loop spans 20 amino acids. This chain's CDR3 is CASSQGGVWTSGRARYEQYF. The CDR3 coding sequence is TGTGCCAGCAGCCAAGGTGGGGTATGGACTAGCGGGAGGGCTAGGTACGAGCAGTACTTC.

The V and J genes are TRBV5-4 and TRBJ1-3, with 8 positions matching TRBD1. The germline V gene encodes CDR1 SGHNT and CDR2 YYREEE (reference sequence). V shed 0 bases and J 1 base; nucleotides not matched to a gene: 3. The CDR3 sequence is 16 residues long. The CDR3 loop is CASSLDRGISGNTIYF. CDR3 sequence (DNA): TGTGCCAGCAGCTTGGACAGGGGGATTTCTGGAAACACCATATATTTT. The full variable domain, its missing parts supplied by reference TRBV5-4 and TRBJ1-3, is ETGVTQSPTHLIKTRGQQVTLRCSSQSGHNTVSWYQQALGQGPQFIFQYYREEENGRGNFPPRFSGLQFPNYSSELNVNALELDDSALYLCASSLDRGISGNTIYFGEGSWLTVV.

V usage is TRBV19 and J usage is TRBJ1-2; 9 positions agree with TRBD1. Germline trimming cut 7 bases from V and 4 bases from J; bases unmatched to any gene: 13. This CDR3 is built from 16 residues. Germline loops: CDR1 LNHDA, CDR2 SQIVND (reference sequence). CDR3 nucleotides: TGTGCCAGTACTAAACAGGGACAGGGAACCTGCTATGGCTACACCTTC. Translation: CASTKQGQGTCYGYTF. The full variable domain, with the rest looked up from reference TRBV19 and TRBJ1-2, is DGGITQSPKYLFRKEGQNVTLSCEQNLNHDAMYWYRQDPGQGLRLIYYSQIVNDFQKGDIAEGYSVSREKKESFPLTVTSAQKNPTAFYLCASTKQGQGTCYGYTFGSGTRLTVV.

In its sample, this clone was seen a few times. The chain has TRBV10-3 and TRBJ2-1, with 14 bases lining up with TRBD2. Germline CDR1 ENHRY, CDR2 SYGVKD. CDR3 length: 16 residues. V was pared by 4 bases and J by 10 bases, with 9 bases of the junction left unmatched. CDR3 sequence reads: CAISGVGGLAGVEQFF. The CDR3 DNA sequence: TGTGCCATCAGTGGAGTGGGGGGACTAGCGGGAGTCGAGCAGTTCTTC.

The chain joins TRBV28 to TRBJ2-2; 8 positions match TRBD1. This CDR3 region has 16 residues. V lost 7 bases and J lost 1; bases outside the gene matches: 8. CDR1 is MDHEN, CDR2 SYDVKM, per germline. The DNA for the CDR3 is TGTGCCAGCACCCATTCCGGGACAGGGAACACCGGGGAGCTGTTTTTT. Protein sequence: CASTHSGTGNTGELFF.